This paragraph reports one T cell receptor (beta chain). The antigen it binds to is not known. This entry belongs to a study of T cell responses to AZD1222 COVID-19 vaccine (dated by TCRdb to about 2021). The study in broad terms: TCR sequencing was performed for some 250 trial participants, of whom around 200 were given two doses of AZD1222 and around 25 were given two doses of MenACWY control vaccine. Trial participants were enrolled by age into 18-55, 56-69 and 70-plus year subgroups, with approximately 160, 26 and 62 TCR-sequenced participants respectively. Results the study describes overall, beyond this receptor: Conclusions about previously exposed vaccinees are limited because only a handful of AZD1222 recipients were SARS-CoV-2 seropositive at baseline. Because no day 14 peak-response samples were available, repertoires were characterized only after the peak T cell response. CD4 TCRs associated with the vaccine covered the entire spike protein, and the dominant responses were in regions 160-218 and 743-854. Reportedly, close to half of the unique spike-specific TCRs recognized epitopes lying outside the regions that are mutated in the B.1.351 and B.1.1.7 variants. After two AZD1222 doses, spike-specific TCR breadth and depth were significantly higher than at day 0 and than in MenACWY recipients. In the small 56-69-year group, the increase in depth fell short of significance, most likely because of low power. Most participants were white British and females outnumbered males, and the authors suggested that clonal diversity may have been underestimated.

This specimen's time point label, per the study, means: baseline before first vaccination. Vaccinee samples came from UK trials COV001 and COV002, including a single-blind randomized controlled phase 2/3 trial of AZD1222 (ChAdOx1 nCoV-19) in healthy adults. Trial participant PBMC samples were collected at day 0 and day 28 after the second dose for TCRbeta chain sequencing. Including the terminal cysteine and phenylalanine, the CDR3 comprises 15 residues. Solely the CDR3 DNA is kept, with 45 bases framed from the first base. V has 0 bases trimmed and J has 3 bases trimmed; junction bases matching no gene number 3. As encoded in the germline V gene, CDR1 is SGHTS while CDR2 is YDEGEE. The CDR3 regions of human TCRbeta chains were subjected to immunosequencing. In the paper's pipeline: Repertoire TCRs were checked for matches against a reference library of SARS-CoV-2-specific TCRs that had been generated using the MIRA antigen-specificity platform. Breadth meant the fraction of unique TCRs that were SARS-CoV-2-associated, whereas depth meant the fraction of total T cells that were SARS-CoV-2-associated. Each spike-specific TCR was assigned to its reactive spike region and to a CD4 or CD8 class using the MIRA data. Log10-transformed breadth and depth values were compared by one-way ANOVA with Sidak's multiple comparisons tests. The source is immuneACCESS, and TCRdb retained only in-frame sequences with V and J called. Part of the clones is not carried over; for the studies checked, unresolved V genes explain less than half of this, and the remainder is unexplained. The DNA gave D and trimming, while V, J and clone size come from that table. This sample's table contains 150,000 or so clones. Of the sample, about 2.3% is held by the ten largest clones.

This TCR was sampled from an adult in good health. This chain is built from TRBV5-8 and TRBJ1-1; 9 junctional bases match TRBD1. Sequencing was performed on peripheral blood. The CDR3 amino acid sequence is: CASSLDRGPDTEAFF. The nucleotide sequence reads TGTGCCAGCAGCTTGGACAGGGGGCCGGACACTGAAGCTTTCTTT. Here the CDR3 is joined to the reference TRBV5-8 and TRBJ1-1 genes, and the full variable domain is: EAGVTQSPTHLIKTRGQQATLRCSPISGHTSVYWYQQALGLGLQFLLWYDEGEERNRGNFPPRFSGRQFPNYSSELNVNALELEDSALYLCASSLDRGPDTEAFFGQGTRLTVV.